The source of this T cell receptor beta chain is a study of early T cells in non-severe SARS-CoV-2 infection. From the 5' RACE reads, TCRdb called clonotypes with MiXCR, one entry per CDR3 protein. This table holds about 56,000 distinct CDR3 sequences, about 16% found once. This clonotype was counted ten times or more. The TCR was taken from an adult who was a healthcare worker with PCR-confirmed SARS-CoV-2 infection or an uninfected control (not recorded which). The starting material was whole blood, obtained at baseline.

The CDR3, as DNA: TGTGCCAGCAGCTTAGAGAGGACAGGGGCCCGTGAGCAGTACTTC. Translating gives CASSLERTGAREQYF. J is TRBJ2-7 and V is TRBV7-9; TRBD1 matches 9 bases. Germline CDR1 is SEHNR and CDR2 is FQNEAQ (reference sequence). This CDR3 spans 15 amino acids. J lost 7 bases, V lost 1 base, and 8 bases had no gene match.